The 3 T cell receptor beta chains reported below all come from one sample, sequenced in a study of graft-versus-host responses after intestinal transplantation (dated by TCRdb to about 2021). Read against the paper, the sample's time point label means: cells obtained before transplantation from donor or recipient. The antigens these receptors bind are not known. Library preparation employed the immunoSEQ multiplex PCR assay. Not all clones reach the TCRdb copy of this immuneACCESS table, which keeps in-frame sequences only. Checked studies attribute under half of the gap to unresolved V genes and leave the rest unexplained. This sample is represented by approximately 50,000 clones; about 81% of them were singletons. The ten largest clones capture approximately 0.46% of the sample. Sequenced here: unstimulated CD4+ T cells sorted from spleen or lymph node cells, sampled before transplant. The receptors here all came from a human donor who was the organ donor for an intestinal transplant.

The chain joins TRBV10-1 to TRBJ2-4, with D unresolved. CDR1 WNHNN and CDR2 SYGVQD come from the germline V gene (reference sequence). This CDR3 comprises 15 residues. With 0 bases removed from V and 0 bases from J, the gap between germline ends came to 6 bases. The CDR3 spells CASSESRLAKNIQYF. The CDR3 DNA is TGCGCCAGCAGTGAGTCGAGGCTAGCCAAAAACATTCAGTACTTC.

The chain joins TRBV11-2 to TRBJ2-3, with D maybe TRBD2 (6 bases). The germline V and J ends were trimmed by 0 bases and 4 bases, with 11 bases remaining between them. Per the germline V gene, CDR1 is SGHAT and CDR2 is FQNNGV. This CDR3 is 15 amino acids long. The CDR3 sequence is CASSLEGGQADTQYF. CDR3 in DNA: TGTGCCAGCAGCTTAGAGGGGGGTCAAGCAGATACGCAGTATTTT.

V usage is TRBV19 and J usage is TRBJ2-7; 9 positions agree with TRBD1. The germline CDR1 and CDR2 sequences are LNHDA and SQIVND (reference sequence). The CDR3 totals 14 residues. The junction had 10 bases not matched to a gene; V was cut back by 7 bases and J by 6 bases. CDR3 coding DNA: TGTGCCAGTACCCCACCGGGACAGGGAGGCGAGCAGTACTTC. Translation gives CASTPPGQGGEQYF.